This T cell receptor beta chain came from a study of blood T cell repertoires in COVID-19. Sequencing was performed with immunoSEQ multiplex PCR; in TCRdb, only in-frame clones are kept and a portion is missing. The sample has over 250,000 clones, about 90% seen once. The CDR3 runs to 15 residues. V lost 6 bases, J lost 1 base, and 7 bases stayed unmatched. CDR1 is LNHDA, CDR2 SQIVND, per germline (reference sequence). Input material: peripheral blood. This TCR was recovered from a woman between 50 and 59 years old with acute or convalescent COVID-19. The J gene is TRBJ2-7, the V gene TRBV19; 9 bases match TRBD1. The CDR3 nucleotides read TGTGCCAGTAGGCAAGGGACAGGGAGGTCCTACGAGCAGTACTTC. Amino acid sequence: CASRQGTGRSYEQYF.